The sequence of this T cell receptor (beta chain) was determined in a study of lymphopenia after photon versus proton radiotherapy. Points from the study as a whole: Better survival with proton therapy was suggested as possible, not demonstrated. Photon-treated patients lost naive T cells and TCR diversity; proton-treated stayed stable. Oligoclonal CD8+ Temra expansion after nadir drove photon patients' diversity drop.

With V trimmed by 5 bases and J by 6 bases, 7 bases remained unmatched. Germline CDR1 is MNHGY and CDR2 is SAAAGT. This CDR3 has 15 amino acids. Turning to this clone: The antigen is undetermined.

The method was immunoSEQ multiplex PCR; TCRdb's version includes in-frame clones alone and lacks a portion of them. The sample consists of about 55,000 clones, about four fifths of them appearing once. The source material was peripheral blood, sampled from a patient treated with proton-based radiotherapy. This sequence originates from a man in his sixties with pancreatic cancer. This chain joins TRBV6-8 and TRBJ2-1; 10 bases match TRBD2. This chain's CDR3 is CASSPPGLAFNEQFF. The CDR3, as DNA: TGTGCCAGCAGTCCACCGGGACTAGCGTTCAATGAGCAGTTCTTC.